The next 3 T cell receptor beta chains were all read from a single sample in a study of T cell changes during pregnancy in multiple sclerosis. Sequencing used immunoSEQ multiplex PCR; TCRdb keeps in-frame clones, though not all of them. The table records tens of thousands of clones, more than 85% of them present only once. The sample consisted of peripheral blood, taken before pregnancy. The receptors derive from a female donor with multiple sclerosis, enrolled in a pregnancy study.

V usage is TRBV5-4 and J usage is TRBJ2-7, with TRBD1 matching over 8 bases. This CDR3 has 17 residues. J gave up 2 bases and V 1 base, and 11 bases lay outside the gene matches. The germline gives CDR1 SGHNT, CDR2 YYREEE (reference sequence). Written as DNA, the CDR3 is TGTGCCAGCAGCTTGTTCTTTACCGGGACAGGCACCTACGAGCAGTACTTC. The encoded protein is CASSLFFTGTGTYEQYF.

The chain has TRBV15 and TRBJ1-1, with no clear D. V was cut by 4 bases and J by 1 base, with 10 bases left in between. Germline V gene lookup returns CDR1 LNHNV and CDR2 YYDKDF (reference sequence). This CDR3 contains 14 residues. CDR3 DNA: TGTGCCACCAGCATAGATCTAAGGAACACTGAAGCTTTCTTT. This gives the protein CATSIDLRNTEAFF.

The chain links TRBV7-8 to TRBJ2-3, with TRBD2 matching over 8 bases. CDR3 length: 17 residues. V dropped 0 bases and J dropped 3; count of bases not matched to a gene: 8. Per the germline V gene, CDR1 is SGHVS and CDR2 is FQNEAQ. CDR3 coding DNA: TGTGCCAGCAGCTTAGCTAGACTAGCGATGGGGACAGATACGCAGTATTTT. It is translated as CASSLARLAMGTDTQYF. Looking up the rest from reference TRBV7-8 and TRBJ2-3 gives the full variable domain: GAGVSQSPRYKVAKRGQDVALRCDPISGHVSLFWYQQALGQGPEFLTYFQNEAQLDKSGLPSDRFFAERPEGSVSTLKIQRTQQEDSAVYLCASSLARLAMGTDTQYFGPGTRLTVL.